This T cell receptor beta chain derives from a study of CD8 T cells in Susac syndrome. Random-hexamer reverse transcription was applied to roughly 0.45 to 1 ug RNA. MiXCR, run by TCRdb on the immunoSEQ multiplex PCR reads, gives a single entry per CDR3 protein. The sample has approximately 220,000 distinct CDR3 sequences, roughly 92% seen once. This CDR3 is 19 amino acids long. The germline V gene has CDR1 SGHDN and CDR2 FVKESK. With 0 bases removed from V and 2 bases from J, the gap between germline ends came to 21 bases. This chain connects TRBV14 to TRBJ2-3, with a tentative D call TRBD2 (6 bases). The sequence was collected from a human donor with multiple sclerosis. Sequencing used CD8+ T cells from PBMCs. CDR3 protein: CASSQEEGFQYTDTDTQYF. The CDR3 coding sequence is TGTGCCAGCAGCCAAGAGGAGGGGTTCCAATACACTGACACAGATACGCAGTATTTT.